This T cell receptor beta chain was identified in a study of cytomegalovirus exposure and HLA in healthy donors. Despite likely unrecorded immune exposures, the donors were nominally healthy at the time of sampling. The PCR had 60 Vbeta and 13 Jbeta primers. Only in-frame clones appear in the TCRdb table, and some are missing; sequencing was by immunoSEQ multiplex PCR. The table has under 300,000 clones, around 65% seen once. Overall study results and limits: As a later analysis showed, several of the most significant clusters appeared to be linked to common viral pathogens.

As regards this clone: Its cognate antigen is unknown.

The clonotype comes from a female donor in good health and CMV-seronegative. Sequencing was done on a sample of PBMCs.

CDR3 DNA: TGCGCCAGCAGCCGGATTCCCTCCCCCGTGTGGGAGCGAAGGTACGAGCAGTACTTC. Translation: CASSRIPSPVWERRYEQYF. V usage is TRBV4-1 and J usage is TRBJ2-7, with a possible D match to TRBD2 (5 bases). The CDR3 loop spans 19 amino acids. Between the trimmed V and J ends, which lost 4 bases and 4 bases, there was a span of 29 bases. Germline CDR1 is MGHRA and CDR2 is YSYEKL.